This TCR beta chain was sequenced during a study of cytomegalovirus exposure and HLA in healthy donors. Whole-study results and caveats: TCR clusters originating in the first cohort tended to co-occur in the roughly 120 validation repertoires, according to a later analysis. Altogether, 150 or so TCR beta chains were recorded as cytomegalovirus-associated.

Sequenced by immunoSEQ multiplex PCR; TCRdb stores in-frame clones only, minus some. Found here are roughly 200,000 clones, 80% to 85% of them singletons; the top ten hold 2.5% to 3%. Trimming took off 2 bases at V and 2 bases at J, with 10 bases between the two ends. The CDR3 runs to 14 residues. Germline V gene data show CDR1 as SEHNR and CDR2 as FQNEAQ (reference sequence). This clone has a handful of counts. Its target is not known. A roughly 120-subject validation cohort, separate from the approximately 670-subject first cohort, supplied the donors. The chain joins TRBV7-9 to TRBJ2-7; D ambiguous. The specimen was PBMCs. This clonotype originated in a young woman in good health and CMV-seropositive. CDR3 sequence reads: CASSLHREAYEQYF. CDR3 DNA sequence: TGTGCCAGCAGCTTACACCGAGAAGCCTACGAGCAGTACTTC.